This TCR beta chain was recorded in a study of blood T cell repertoires in COVID-19. Study-level background: COVID-19 samples collected from the United States, Italy and Spain covered acute and convalescent phases.

Data came from immunoSEQ multiplex PCR; TCRdb stores just in-frame clones and leaves some out. The data contain about 43,000 clones, 65% to 85% of them singletons. The CDR3 sequence is 16 residues long. V was clipped by 2 bases and J by 0 bases; unmatched bases: 7. The germline V gene encodes CDR1 MNHEY and CDR2 SVGEGT. This clone has just a few counts. Source material: peripheral blood. This sequence joins TRBV6-2 or TRBV6-3 and TRBJ2-7; 7 nucleotides agree with TRBD1. This clonotype was obtained from an elderly man in a cohort sampled during active COVID-19. The CDR3 reads CASSYRDSRSSYEQYF. For the CDR3, the DNA is TGTGCCAGCAGTTACAGGGACAGTCGGAGCTCCTACGAGCAGTACTTC.